This TCR beta chain stems from a study of T cell responses to AZD1222 COVID-19 vaccine. Whole-study findings and limits: In a largely white British group with more females than males, clonal diversity was possibly underestimated. Across the whole spike, CD4 TCRs peaked at regions 160-218 and 743-854. Scientists sampled the repertoires only once the peak T cell response had passed.

With respect to this clone: Its target is not known.

In germline, CDR1 is LNHDA, CDR2 SQIVND (reference sequence). The CDR3 length is 13 residues. Trimming pared 3 bases from V and 8 bases from J, leaving 10 bases between. The method was immunoSEQ multiplex PCR; TCRdb's version includes in-frame clones alone and lacks a portion of them. This sample has about 160,000 clones, with around 93% found just once. The source of this sequence is an adult in good health. The sequences come from peripheral blood, collected on day 0 of AZD1222 vaccination. The J gene is TRBJ2-2, the V gene TRBV19, with D perhaps assigned TRBD1 or TRBD2 (6 bases each). DNA for the CDR3: TGTGCCAGTAGTATGGGGGGCGAAGGGGAGCTGTTTTTT. It is translated as CASSMGGEGELFF.